One T cell receptor beta chain is described in this entry. The germline CDR1 and CDR2 sequences are LNHDA and SQIVND (reference sequence). Trimming stripped 4 bases from V and 6 bases from J, with 14 bases between. CDR3 size: 14 residues. The data originate from a study of blood T cell repertoires in COVID-19. Turning to the study itself: COVID-19 samples collected from the United States, Italy and Spain covered acute and convalescent phases. The cDNA or gDNA used as material had been derived from T cells, B-cell-depleted T cells, or PBMCs.

Clones were sequenced by immunoSEQ multiplex PCR, and TCRdb holds only the in-frame ones, with some missing. The top ten clones hold approximately 11% of a sample with approximately 150,000 clones, 80% to 90% of them seen once. This chain connects TRBV19 to TRBJ2-3, with D tentatively TRBD2 (5 bases). This TCR was recovered from a human donor in a cohort sampled during active COVID-19. Input material: peripheral blood. CDR3 nucleotide sequence: TGTGCCAGTAGTAACCCCGCCCGCGGGGATACGCAGTATTTT. Translation gives CASSNPARGDTQYF.